The 2 T cell receptor beta chains listed next were all sequenced from one sample in a study of cytomegalovirus exposure and HLA in healthy donors. PCR employed 60 Vbeta and 13 Jbeta primers. Sequencing was performed with immunoSEQ multiplex PCR; in TCRdb, only in-frame clones are kept and a portion is missing. The data hold some 93,000 clones, with 82% observed a single time. Sequencing was carried out using PBMCs. All receptors derive from a man aged 50-59 years in good health and CMV-seronegative.

The CDR3 DNA follows: TGTGCCAGCAGCGTCGAGGACAGCTACGAGCAGTACTTC. It encodes CASSVEDSYEQYF. The rearrangement links TRBV9 to TRBJ2-7; tentatively, D is TRBD1 (6 bases). Trimming took off 2 bases at V and 3 bases at J, with 9 bases between the two ends. This CDR3 region has 13 residues. CDR1 and CDR2 from the germline V gene are SGDLS and YYNGEE.

The gene calls are TRBV29-1 and TRBJ1-4; D gene ambiguous. Germline loops: CDR1 SQVTM, CDR2 ANQGSEA. There are 12 residues in the CDR3. Trimming took off 7 bases at V and 4 bases at J, with 10 bases between the two ends. The CDR3 sequence: CSGYSNNEKLFF. Written as DNA, the CDR3 is TGCAGCGGCTACAGTAATAATGAAAAACTGTTTTTT.